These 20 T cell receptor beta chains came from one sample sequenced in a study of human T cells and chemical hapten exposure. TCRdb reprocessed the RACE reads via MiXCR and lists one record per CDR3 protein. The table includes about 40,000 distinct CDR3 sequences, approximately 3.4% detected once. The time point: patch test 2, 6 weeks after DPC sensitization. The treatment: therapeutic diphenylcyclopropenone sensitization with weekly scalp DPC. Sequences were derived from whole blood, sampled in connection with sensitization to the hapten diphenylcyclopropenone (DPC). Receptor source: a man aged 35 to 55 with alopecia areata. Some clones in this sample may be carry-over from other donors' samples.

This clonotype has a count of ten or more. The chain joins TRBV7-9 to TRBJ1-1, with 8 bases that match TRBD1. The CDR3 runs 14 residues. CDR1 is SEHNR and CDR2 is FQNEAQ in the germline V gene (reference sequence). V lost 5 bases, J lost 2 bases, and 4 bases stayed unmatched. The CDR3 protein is CASSTGQGNTEAFF. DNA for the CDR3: TGTGCCAGCAGCACAGGACAGGGCAACACTGAAGCTTTCTTT.

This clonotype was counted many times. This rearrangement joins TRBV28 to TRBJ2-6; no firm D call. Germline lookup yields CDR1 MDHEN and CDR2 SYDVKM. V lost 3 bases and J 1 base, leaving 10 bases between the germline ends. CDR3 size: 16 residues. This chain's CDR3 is CASSFLPGSGANVLTF. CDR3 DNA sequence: TGTGCCAGCAGTTTTCTCCCAGGTTCTGGGGCCAACGTCCTGACTTTC.

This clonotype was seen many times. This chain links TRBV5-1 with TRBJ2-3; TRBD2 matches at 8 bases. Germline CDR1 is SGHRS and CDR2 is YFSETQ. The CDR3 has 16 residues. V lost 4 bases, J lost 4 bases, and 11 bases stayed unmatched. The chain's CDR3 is CASSRVSSGRADTQYF. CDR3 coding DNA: TGCGCCAGCAGCCGGGTATCCAGCGGGAGAGCAGATACGCAGTATTTT.

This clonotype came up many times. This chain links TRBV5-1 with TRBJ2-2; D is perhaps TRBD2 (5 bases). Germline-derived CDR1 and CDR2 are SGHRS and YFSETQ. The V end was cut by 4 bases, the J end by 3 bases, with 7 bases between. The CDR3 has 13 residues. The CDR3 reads CASSVGDTGELFF. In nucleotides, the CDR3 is TGCGCCAGCAGCGTGGGAGACACCGGGGAGCTGTTTTTT. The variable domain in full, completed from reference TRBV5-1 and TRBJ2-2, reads KAGVTQTPRYLIKTRGQQVTLSCSPISGHRSVSWYQQTPGQGLQFLFEYFSETQRNKGNFPGRFSGRQFSNSRSEMNVSTLELGDSALYLCASSVGDTGELFFGEGSRLTVL.

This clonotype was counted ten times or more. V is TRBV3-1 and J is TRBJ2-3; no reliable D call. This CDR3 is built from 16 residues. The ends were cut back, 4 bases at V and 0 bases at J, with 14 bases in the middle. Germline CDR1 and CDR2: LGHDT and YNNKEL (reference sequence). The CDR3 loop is CASSPWRGLSTDTQYF. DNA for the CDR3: TGTGCCAGCAGCCCTTGGCGTGGCCTTAGCACAGATACGCAGTATTTT.

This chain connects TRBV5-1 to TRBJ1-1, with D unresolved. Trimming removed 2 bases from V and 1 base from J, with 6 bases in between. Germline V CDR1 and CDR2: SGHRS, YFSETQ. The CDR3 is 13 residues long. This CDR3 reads CASSFTRNTEAFF. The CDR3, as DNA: TGCGCCAGCAGCTTTACCAGGAACACTGAAGCTTTCTTT.

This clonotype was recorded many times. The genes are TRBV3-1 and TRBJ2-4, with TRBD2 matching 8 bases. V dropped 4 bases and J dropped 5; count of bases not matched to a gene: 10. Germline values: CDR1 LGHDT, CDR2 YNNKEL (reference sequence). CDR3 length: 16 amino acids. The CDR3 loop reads CASSPGGAGVENIQYF. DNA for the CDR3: TGTGCCAGCAGCCCCGGGGGGGCGGGAGTGGAAAACATTCAGTACTTC.

The CDR3 sequence: CASSVGQGAFQPQHF. CDR3 DNA sequence: TGTGCCAGCAGCGTGGGACAGGGGGCATTTCAGCCCCAGCATTTT. This rearrangement joins TRBV2 to TRBJ1-5; 12 bases map to TRBD1. The trim removed 6 bases at V and 6 bases at J, leaving 6 bases unmatched. Germline CDR1 is SNHLY and CDR2 is FYNNEI. The CDR3 consists of 15 residues. Based on the CDR3 plus reference TRBV2 and TRBJ1-5, the full variable domain is EPEVTQTPSHQVTQMGQEVILRCVPISNHLYFYWYRQILGQKVEFLVSFYNNEISEKSEIFDDQFSVERPDGSNFTLKIRSTKLEDSAMYFCASSVGQGAFQPQHFGDGTRLSIL.

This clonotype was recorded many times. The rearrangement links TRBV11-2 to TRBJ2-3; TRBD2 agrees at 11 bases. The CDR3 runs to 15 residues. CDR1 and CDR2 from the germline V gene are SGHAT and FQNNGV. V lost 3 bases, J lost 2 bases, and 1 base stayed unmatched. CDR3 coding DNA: TGTGCCAGCAGCTTGGGACTAGCGGCCACAGATACGCAGTATTTT. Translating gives CASSLGLAATDTQYF.

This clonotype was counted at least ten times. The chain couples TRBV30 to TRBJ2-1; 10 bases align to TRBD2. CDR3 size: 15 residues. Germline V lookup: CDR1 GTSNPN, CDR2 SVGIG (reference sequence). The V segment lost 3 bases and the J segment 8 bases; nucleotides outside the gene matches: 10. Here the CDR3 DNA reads TGTGCCTGGAGCGTCAGCGGGAGGGCCTTGGATGAGCAGTTCTTC. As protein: CAWSVSGRALDEQFF.

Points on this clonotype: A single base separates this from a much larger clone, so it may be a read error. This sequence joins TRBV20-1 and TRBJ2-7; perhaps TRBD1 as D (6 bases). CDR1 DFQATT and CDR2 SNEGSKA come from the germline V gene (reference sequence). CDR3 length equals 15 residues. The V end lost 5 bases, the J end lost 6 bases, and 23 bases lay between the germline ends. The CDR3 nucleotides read TGCAGTGCTTCTCTTCCGGGACATGGGGCGTTCGAGCAGTACTTC. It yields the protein CSASLPGHGAFEQYF.

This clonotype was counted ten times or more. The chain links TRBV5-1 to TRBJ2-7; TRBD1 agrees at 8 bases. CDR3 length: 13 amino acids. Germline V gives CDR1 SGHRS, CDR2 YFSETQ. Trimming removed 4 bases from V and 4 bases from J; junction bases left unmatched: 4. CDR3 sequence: CASSTGQEYEQYF. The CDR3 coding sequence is TGCGCCAGCAGCACGGGACAGGAATACGAGCAGTACTTC.

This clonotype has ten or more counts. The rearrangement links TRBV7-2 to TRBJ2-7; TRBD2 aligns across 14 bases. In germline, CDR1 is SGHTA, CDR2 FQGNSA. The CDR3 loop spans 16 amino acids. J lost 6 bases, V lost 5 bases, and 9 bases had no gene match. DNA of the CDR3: TGTGCCAGCAGCCGCGGACTAGCGGGAGGTTATGCCGAGCAGTACTTC. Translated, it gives CASSRGLAGGYAEQYF.

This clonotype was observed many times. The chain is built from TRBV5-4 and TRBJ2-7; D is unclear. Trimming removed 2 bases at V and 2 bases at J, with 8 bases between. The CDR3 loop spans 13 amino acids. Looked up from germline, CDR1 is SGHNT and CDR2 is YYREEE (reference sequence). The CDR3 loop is CASSFGSPYEQYF. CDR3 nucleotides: TGTGCCAGCAGCTTTGGGTCCCCCTACGAGCAGTACTTC.

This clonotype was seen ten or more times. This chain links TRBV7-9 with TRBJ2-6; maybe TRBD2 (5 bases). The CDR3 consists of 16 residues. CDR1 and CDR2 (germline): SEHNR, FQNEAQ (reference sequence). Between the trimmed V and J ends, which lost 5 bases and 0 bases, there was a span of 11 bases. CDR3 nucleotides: TGTGCCAGCAGCCGCGGGCCGCACTCTGGGGCCAACGTCCTGACTTTC. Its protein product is CASSRGPHSGANVLTF.

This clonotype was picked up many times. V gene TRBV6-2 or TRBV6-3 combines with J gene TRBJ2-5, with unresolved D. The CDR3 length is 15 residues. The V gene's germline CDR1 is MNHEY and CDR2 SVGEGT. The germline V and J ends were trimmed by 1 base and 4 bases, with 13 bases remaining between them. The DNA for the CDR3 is TGTGCCAGCAGTTACTACGGCAGCTCCCGAGAGACCCAGTACTTC. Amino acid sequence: CASSYYGSSRETQYF.

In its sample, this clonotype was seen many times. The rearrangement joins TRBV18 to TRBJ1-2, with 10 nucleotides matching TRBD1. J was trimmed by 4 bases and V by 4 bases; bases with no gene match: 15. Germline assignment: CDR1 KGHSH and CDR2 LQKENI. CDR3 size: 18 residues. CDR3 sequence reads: CASSHQVPGQGLIYGYTF. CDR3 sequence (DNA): TGTGCCAGCTCACATCAAGTCCCGGGACAGGGGCTTATCTATGGCTACACCTTC.

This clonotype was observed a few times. The CDR3 nucleotides are TGTGCCAGCAGTGCCTACAGGGGATCACCCCTCCACTTT. This translates into CASSAYRGSPLHF. The J gene is TRBJ1-6, the V gene TRBV12-3 or TRBV12-4, with 7 nucleotides matching TRBD1. The CDR3 length is 13 residues. With 5 bases clipped from V and 10 bases from J, the junction kept 5 bases outside the gene matches.

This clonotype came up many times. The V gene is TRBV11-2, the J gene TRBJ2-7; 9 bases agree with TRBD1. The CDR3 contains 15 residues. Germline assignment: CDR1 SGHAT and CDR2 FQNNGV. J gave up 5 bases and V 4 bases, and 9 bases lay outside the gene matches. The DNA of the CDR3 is TGTGCCAGCAGCTCTCTGGGACAGGGCCTTCACGAGCAGTACTTC. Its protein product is CASSSLGQGLHEQYF. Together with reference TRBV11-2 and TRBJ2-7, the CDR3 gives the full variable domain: EAGVAQSPRYKIIEKRQSVAFWCNPISGHATLYWYQQILGQGPKLLIQFQNNGVVDDSQLPKDRFSAERLKGVDSTLKIQPAKLEDSAVYLCASSSLGQGLHEQYFGPGTRLTVT.

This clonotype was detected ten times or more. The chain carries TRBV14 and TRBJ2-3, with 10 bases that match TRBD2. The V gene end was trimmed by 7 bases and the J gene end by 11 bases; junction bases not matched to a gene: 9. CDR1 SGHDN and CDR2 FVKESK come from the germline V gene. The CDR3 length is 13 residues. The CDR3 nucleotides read TGTGCCAGCAACTCGGCTAGCGGGAGCAGGCAGTATTTT. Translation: CASNSASGSRQYF.